The 25 T cell receptor beta chains listed next were all sequenced from one sample in a study of shared clonotypes between healthy human individuals. Data came from immunoSEQ multiplex PCR; TCRdb stores just in-frame clones and leaves some out. The data hold about 100,000 clones, with around half observed a single time. The sample was PBMCs. The receptor source for this set is a middle-aged woman in good health. Some clones in this sample may be carry-over from other donors' samples.

This clone was detected once. In DNA, the CDR3 is TGTGCCAGCAGCTCTGGGACTAGCGGGATCCTCTACGAGCAGTACTTC. Encoded protein: CASSSGTSGILYEQYF. The chain uses TRBV5-8 and TRBJ2-7, with TRBD2 matching over 13 bases. Germline V gene data show CDR1 as SGHTS and CDR2 as YDEGEE. The CDR3 has 16 residues. V lost 3 bases and J lost 3; bases outside the gene matches: 6.

The V and J genes are TRBV7-9 and TRBJ1-1; D uncertain. This CDR3 spans 14 amino acids. V gave up 0 bases and J gave up 2 bases, with 7 bases separating them. Germline CDR1 and CDR2: SEHNR and FQNEAQ (reference sequence). CDR3 bases: TGTGCCAGCAGCTTAGCTGGCGGAAACACTGAAGCTTTCTTT. Its protein product is CASSLAGGNTEAFF.

The table lists this clone with many counts. The chain is built from TRBV30 and TRBJ2-7; D call uncertain. CDR3 size: 12 residues. Germline assignment: CDR1 GTSNPN and CDR2 SVGIG (reference sequence). V shed 0 bases and J shed 6 bases, with 9 bases lying between them. CDR3 protein: CAWSVDPIEQYF. The DNA for the CDR3 is TGTGCCTGGAGTGTGGACCCAATCGAGCAGTACTTC.

Ten or more counts support this clone. The chain joins TRBV9 to TRBJ1-4; D remains ambiguous. V gave up 1 base and J gave up 7 bases, with 5 bases separating them. In germline, CDR1 is SGDLS, CDR2 YYNGEE. The CDR3 length is 12 residues. The CDR3 loop is CASSVQGEKLFF. DNA of the CDR3: TGTGCCAGCAGCGTACAAGGTGAAAAACTGTTTTTT.

In its sample, this clone was seen a few times. The V gene is TRBV7-9, the J gene TRBJ2-1; 10 positions agree with TRBD2. The CDR3 totals 15 residues. Looked up from germline, CDR1 is SEHNR and CDR2 is FQNEAQ (reference sequence). V lost 3 bases, J lost 10 bases, and 9 bases stayed unmatched. The CDR3 coding sequence is TGTGCCAGCAGCTTGGGGAGCGGGAGGGCCGAGGAGCAGTTCTTC. Translation: CASSLGSGRAEEQFF.

This clone was counted ten times or more. This chain uses TRBV5-1 with TRBJ1-1; the D gene is possibly TRBD1 (5 bases). Germline lookup yields CDR1 SGHRS and CDR2 YFSETQ. The CDR3 extends over 16 amino acids. V was clipped by 1 base and J by 7 bases, with 20 bases between them. CDR3 in DNA: TGCGCCAGCAGCTTGTGGTCTATGACCGGCGGGGGTGAAGCTTTCTTT. Protein: CASSLWSMTGGGEAFF. The entire variable domain, with the rest obtained from reference TRBV5-1 and TRBJ1-1, is as follows: KAGVTQTPRYLIKTRGQQVTLSCSPISGHRSVSWYQQTPGQGLQFLFEYFSETQRNKGNFPGRFSGRQFSNSRSEMNVSTLELGDSALYLCASSLWSMTGGGEAFFGQGTRLTVV.

The rearrangement uses TRBV14 and TRBJ2-7, with unresolved D. Trimming took off 4 bases at V and 2 bases at J, with 12 bases between the two ends. CDR3 size: 14 residues. Germline loops: CDR1 SGHDN, CDR2 FVKESK. For the CDR3, the DNA is TGTGCCAGCAGCCCCAGGACGAACCCCTACGAGCAGTACTTC. Amino acid sequence: CASSPRTNPYEQYF.

The V gene is TRBV5-6, the J gene TRBJ2-5, with 8 bases that match TRBD1. The closer fit of TRBJ2-7 to the DNA end suggests the J call may be wrong. The CDR3 spans 14 residues. In germline, CDR1 is SGHDT, CDR2 YYEEEE. The CDR3 DNA follows: TGTGCCAGCAGCTTGGGGACAGGGATCTACGAGCAGTACTTC. This gives the protein CASSLGTGIYEQYF.

In its sample, this clone was seen many times. This chain joins TRBV15 and TRBJ1-5; D is unresolved. The V gene's germline CDR1 is LNHNV and CDR2 YYDKDF (reference sequence). V lost 0 bases and J 10 bases, leaving 16 bases between the germline ends. CDR3 length equals 15 residues. DNA of the CDR3: TGTGCCACCAGCAGAGAAAGGGAAGGTCCAAGCCCCCAGCATTTT. Amino acid sequence: CATSREREGPSPQHF. Drawing the rest from reference TRBV15 and TRBJ1-5, the complete variable domain is DAMVIQNPRYQVTQFGKPVTLSCSQTLNHNVMYWYQQKSSQAPKLLFHYYDKDFNNEADTPDNFQSRRPNTSFCFLDIRSPGLGDTAMYLCATSREREGPSPQHFGDGTRLSIL.

The chain carries TRBV27 and TRBJ2-7, with D possibly TRBD1 on 6 matching bases. CDR3 length: 14 amino acids. Trimming shortened V by 3 bases and J by 6 bases, and 15 bases separated the two germline ends. CDR1 and CDR2 (germline): MNHEY, SMNVEV (reference sequence). The CDR3 DNA reads as TGTGCCAGCAGTTTCAACAGGGTCGGAACCGAGCAGTACTTC. Amino acid sequence: CASSFNRVGTEQYF.

This clone was seen only a few times. This chain joins TRBV21-1 and TRBJ1-2. TRBV21-1 is tagged as a pseudogene. The CDR3 spans 15 residues. The CDR3 reads CASSKVGTSDYGYTF. The CDR3 coding sequence is TGTGCCAGCAGCAAAGTGGGGACTTCGGACTATGGCTACACCTTC.

This clone was counted many times. Other DNA sequences from this sample encode an identical CDR3 as well. The chain employs TRBV29-1 and TRBJ1-5; TRBD1 matches 10 bases. The CDR3 is made up of 13 amino acids. V shed 4 bases and J 4 bases; nucleotides not matched to a gene: 1. CDR1 is SQVTM, CDR2 ANQGSEA, per germline. CDR3 sequence (DNA): TGCAGCGTTGGGGACAGGGGAAATCAGCCCCAGCATTTT. Amino acid sequence: CSVGDRGNQPQHF. Drawing the rest from reference TRBV29-1 and TRBJ1-5, the complete variable domain is SAVISQKPSRDICQRGTSLTIQCQVDSQVTMMFWYRQQPGQSLTLIATANQGSEATYESGFVIDKFPISRPNLTFSTLTVSNMSPEDSSIYLCSVGDRGNQPQHFGDGTRLSIL.

A note on this clone: A much bigger clone sits one base away, suggesting this may be a read error. This chain connects TRBV4-1 to TRBJ2-5, with 8 bases that match TRBD1. From germline, CDR1 is MGHRA and CDR2 YSYEKL. The V gene end was trimmed by 0 bases and the J gene end by 7 bases; junction bases not matched to a gene: 10. The CDR3 has 16 residues. CDR3: CASSQDGQGALGTQYF. The CDR3 coding sequence is TGCGCCAGCAGCCAAGATGGGCAGGGGGCTTTGGGGACCCAGTACTTC.

Worth noting for this clone: This probably arose from a read error, given a far larger clone one base away. The rearrangement uses TRBV2 and TRBJ2-7; D gene unclear. CDR1 SNHLY and CDR2 FYNNEI come from the germline V gene. The V end lost 4 bases, the J end lost 5 bases, and 9 bases lay between the germline ends. The CDR3 extends over 12 amino acids. The DNA of the CDR3 is TGTGCCAGCAGTGGCGGATTCCACGAGCAGTACTTC. The encoded protein is CASSGGFHEQYF.

The chain has TRBV7-2 and TRBJ2-7, with 9 bases matching TRBD2. V was clipped by 1 base and J by 2 bases; unmatched bases: 3. The germline CDR1 and CDR2 sequences are SGHTA and FQGNSA. This CDR3 contains 15 residues. Here the CDR3 reads CASSLVAGVPYEQYF. CDR3 nucleotides: TGTGCCAGCAGCTTAGTAGCGGGAGTGCCCTACGAGCAGTACTTC.

This clone was found a few times. V gene TRBV19 combines with J gene TRBJ2-5, with 10 bases matching TRBD2. The junction had 8 bases not matched to a gene; V was cut back by 9 bases and J by 1 base. The CDR3 extends over 15 amino acids. Germline V CDR1 and CDR2: LNHDA, SQIVND (reference sequence). The CDR3 is CASSRASGSQETQYF. The CDR3 DNA reads as TGTGCCAGCAGTCGGGCTAGCGGGAGCCAAGAGACCCAGTACTTC.

V usage is TRBV7-8 and J usage is TRBJ2-2, with D maybe TRBD1 (6 bases). The CDR3 spans 16 residues. The V gene's germline CDR1 is SGHVS and CDR2 FQNEAQ. V gave up 2 bases and J gave up 5 bases, with 15 bases separating them. The CDR3 loop reads CASSLRDTDETGELFF. For the CDR3, the DNA is TGTGCCAGCAGCTTAAGGGACACCGATGAAACCGGGGAGCTGTTTTTT.

The chain combines TRBV5-1 with TRBJ2-5, with 16 bases identical to TRBD2. V was clipped by 4 bases and J by 7 bases; unmatched bases: 7. Germline CDR1 SGHRS, CDR2 YFSETQ. The CDR3 covers 16 residues. In DNA form, the CDR3 reads TGCGCCAGCAGCCCCCTGGGACTAGCGGGAGGGGGGACCCAGTACTTC. This codes for CASSPLGLAGGGTQYF.

The rearrangement links TRBV5-1 to TRBJ2-7, with 12 bases identical to TRBD1. CDR3 length equals 17 residues. V trimming: 4 bases; J trimming: 3 bases; junction bases outside the gene matches: 11. Germline loops: CDR1 SGHRS, CDR2 YFSETQ. DNA of the CDR3: TGCGCCAGCAGCAGCTACTCCGGGACAGGGGGCATCTACGAGCAGTACTTC. Translating gives CASSSYSGTGGIYEQYF. Supplemented by reference TRBV5-1 and TRBJ2-7, the full variable domain reads KAGVTQTPRYLIKTRGQQVTLSCSPISGHRSVSWYQQTPGQGLQFLFEYFSETQRNKGNFPGRFSGRQFSNSRSEMNVSTLELGDSALYLCASSSYSGTGGIYEQYFGPGTRLTVT.

This chain connects TRBV30 to TRBJ2-1; possible D gene TRBD2, 5 bases. The germline gives CDR1 GTSNPN, CDR2 SVGIG (reference sequence). This CDR3 region has 15 residues. The V end lost 0 bases, the J end lost 6 bases, and 15 bases lay between the germline ends. The CDR3: CAWSVGPAVSNEQFF. CDR3 in DNA: TGTGCCTGGAGTGTAGGACCAGCGGTTAGCAATGAGCAGTTCTTC.

This clone was seen many times. This rearrangement joins TRBV5-1 to TRBJ1-2, with D possibly TRBD1 on 6 matching bases. CDR1 is SGHRS, CDR2 YFSETQ, per germline. V was cut by 3 bases and J by 0 bases, with 6 bases left in between. This CDR3 has 13 residues. The CDR3 DNA sequence: TGCGCCAGCAGCTGGGACACTAACTATGGCTACACCTTC. It is translated as CASSWDTNYGYTF.

The rearrangement uses TRBV9 and TRBJ2-1; TRBD2 aligns across 9 bases. Looked up from germline, CDR1 is SGDLS and CDR2 is YYNGEE. V trimming: 0 bases; J trimming: 9 bases; junction bases outside the gene matches: 16. The CDR3 runs to 18 residues. The DNA for the CDR3 is TGTGCCAGCAGCGTAGCCCTCCATAGCGGGAGCGGGGCAGGTGAGCAGTTCTTC. This sequence encodes CASSVALHSGSGAGEQFF. Supplemented by reference TRBV9 and TRBJ2-1, the full variable domain reads DSGVTQTPKHLITATGQRVTLRCSPRSGDLSVYWYQQSLDQGLQFLIQYYNGEERAKGNILERFSAQQFPDLHSELNLSSLELGDSALYFCASSVALHSGSGAGEQFFGPGTRLTVL.

This clone was seen ten or more times. The V and J genes are TRBV30 and TRBJ1-2; TRBD1 aligns across 10 bases. The CDR3 sequence is 14 residues long. Unmatched junction bases numbered 5, after V lost 3 bases and J lost 4 bases. In germline, CDR1 is GTSNPN, CDR2 SVGIG (reference sequence). CDR3 sequence: CAWSRDRGSYGYTF. The CDR3 bases are TGTGCCTGGAGCCGGGACAGGGGATCCTATGGCTACACCTTC.

The sample holds one count of this clone. The chain combines TRBV27 with TRBJ2-7; TRBD2 agrees at 8 bases. V shed 0 bases, J shed 2 bases, and the junction held 6 bases outside the gene matches. The CDR3 consists of 16 residues. The germline V gene has CDR1 MNHEY and CDR2 SMNVEV (reference sequence). CDR3 coding DNA: TGTGCCAGCAGTTTATCTCCCGGACTAGCAACCTACGAGCAGTACTTC. Encoded protein: CASSLSPGLATYEQYF.

Note on this clone: At one end the junction does not follow the germline gene, possibly because of a read error. The chain couples TRBV15 to TRBJ2-7; the D gene is possibly TRBD2 (6 bases). Looked up from germline, CDR1 is LNHNV and CDR2 is YYDKDF (reference sequence). The CDR3 sequence is 13 residues long. DNA of the CDR3: TGTGCCACCAGCAGAGATAGCCGCGGGACGCCTAATTTC. Protein product: CATSRDSRGTPNF.